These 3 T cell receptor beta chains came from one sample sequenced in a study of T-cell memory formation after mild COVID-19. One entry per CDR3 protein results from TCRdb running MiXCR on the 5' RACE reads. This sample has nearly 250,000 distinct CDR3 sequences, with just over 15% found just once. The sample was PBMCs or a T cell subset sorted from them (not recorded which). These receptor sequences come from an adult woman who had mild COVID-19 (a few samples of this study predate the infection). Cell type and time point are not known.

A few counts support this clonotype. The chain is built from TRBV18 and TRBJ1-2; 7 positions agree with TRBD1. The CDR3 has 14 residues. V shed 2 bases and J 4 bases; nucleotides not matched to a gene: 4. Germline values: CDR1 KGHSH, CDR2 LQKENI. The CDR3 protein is CASSPRTGPYGYTF. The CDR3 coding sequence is TGTGCCAGCTCACCAAGGACAGGACCCTATGGCTACACCTTC.

The CDR3 DNA sequence: TGTGCCAGCAGCCCCAACAGGGGGAACTACGAGCAGTACTTC. It yields the protein CASSPNRGNYEQYF. This chain uses TRBV3-1 with TRBJ2-7, with 8 bases identical to TRBD1. Germline values: CDR1 LGHDT, CDR2 YNNKEL (reference sequence). The junction had 5 bases not matched to a gene; V was cut back by 4 bases and J by 3 bases. The CDR3 sequence is 14 residues long.

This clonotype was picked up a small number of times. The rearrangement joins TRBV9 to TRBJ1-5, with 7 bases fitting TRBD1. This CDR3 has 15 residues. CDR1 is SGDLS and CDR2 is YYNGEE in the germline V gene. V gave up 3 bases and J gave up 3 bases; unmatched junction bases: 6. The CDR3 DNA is TGTGCCAGCAGCGCCGTCGGGACAGACAATCAGCCCCAGCATTTT. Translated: CASSAVGTDNQPQHF.